These 19 T cell receptor beta chains were sequenced from one sample in a study of neurological immune-mediated disorders. TCRdb reprocessed the 5' RACE reads with MiXCR, giving one entry per CDR3 protein. The table includes about 58,000 distinct CDR3 sequences, about 2.5% detected once. Sequencing was performed on PBMCs. Every receptor here comes from a man aged 50 to 59 with multiple sclerosis.

Note on this clonotype: This may stem from a read error, because a much larger clone lies one nucleotide away. The V gene is TRBV27, the J gene TRBJ2-7; D unclear. The CDR3 extends over 15 amino acids. Germline V gene sequence: CDR1 MNHEY, CDR2 SMNVEV (reference sequence). The V and J ends lost 0 bases and 4 bases respectively, with 13 bases between them. DNA for the CDR3: TGTGCCAGCAGTTTATCACTGGTCAGTGGGTACGAGCAGTACTTC. Its translation: CASSLSLVSGYEQYF.

This clonotype was seen repeatedly, ten times or more. This chain links TRBV7-2 with TRBJ2-5; TRBD2 might be the D (6 bases). The germline V gene encodes CDR1 SGHTA and CDR2 FQGNSA. The CDR3 contains 12 residues. Trimming took 4 bases from V and 3 from J, leaving 6 bases between them. Here the CDR3 DNA reads TGTGCCAGCAGCTCGGGGGAAGAGACCCAGTACTTC. As protein: CASSSGEETQYF.

This clonotype has ten or more counts. This chain links TRBV7-2 with TRBJ2-3; 12 bases match TRBD2. Germline CDR1 SGHTA, CDR2 FQGNSA. The CDR3 spans 14 residues. With 5 bases clipped from V and 4 bases from J, the junction kept 1 base outside the gene matches. CDR3 residues: CASSPSGGADTQYF. As DNA, the CDR3 is TGTGCCAGCAGCCCTAGCGGGGGGGCAGATACGCAGTATTTT.

In its sample, this clonotype was seen many times. This chain links TRBV5-6 with TRBJ2-2; D perhaps matches TRBD2 (6 bases). The CDR3 covers 13 residues. Per germline, CDR1 SGHDT and CDR2 YYEEEE. Trimming left V 4 bases short and J 3 bases short, with 7 bases between. The CDR3 region is CASSRDYTGELFF. The CDR3 coding sequence is TGTGCCAGCAGCCGGGACTACACCGGGGAGCTGTTTTTT.

This clonotype was seen ten or more times. CDR3 in DNA: TGTGCCAGCAGCCTAAAGACAGGGTTGGGCGAAAAACTGTTTTTT. Its protein product is CASSLKTGLGEKLFF. The chain employs TRBV5-6 and TRBJ1-4; 7 positions agree with TRBD1. The V gene's germline CDR1 is SGHDT and CDR2 YYEEEE. The CDR3 has 15 residues. The J segment lost 8 bases and the V segment lost 4 bases, leaving 11 bases of the junction unmatched.

This clonotype was recorded many times. The rearrangement links TRBV7-2 to TRBJ2-7; 12 bases map to TRBD2. CDR3 length equals 17 residues. V shed 0 bases and J 2 bases; nucleotides not matched to a gene: 5. Germline V gene sequence: CDR1 SGHTA, CDR2 FQGNSA. The CDR3 loop reads CASSLAATSGGPYEQYF. The CDR3 DNA sequence: TGTGCCAGCAGCTTAGCGGCGACTAGCGGGGGACCCTACGAGCAGTACTTC.

The sample holds many counts of this clonotype. This chain links TRBV5-1 with TRBJ2-3, with TRBD1 matching 8 bases. CDR1 is SGHRS and CDR2 is YFSETQ in the germline V gene. V gave up 4 bases and J gave up 5 bases; unmatched junction bases: 6. CDR3 length: 14 residues. The CDR3: CASSHAGQGDTQYF. In nucleotides, the CDR3 is TGCGCCAGCAGCCATGCAGGACAGGGAGATACGCAGTATTTT.

Many counts were recorded for this clonotype. The V gene is TRBV20-1, the J gene TRBJ2-3, with 8 nucleotides matching TRBD2. Germline V gene data show CDR1 as DFQATT and CDR2 as SNEGSKA (reference sequence). V gave up 1 base and J gave up 2 bases; unmatched junction bases: 8. This CDR3 has 16 residues. The CDR3 nucleotides read TGCAGTGCTAGAGGGGTCCAGCGGGGGCCCACAGATACGCAGTATTTT. Protein sequence: CSARGVQRGPTDTQYF.

The chain links TRBV5-1 to TRBJ2-7, with TRBD1 as a possible D gene (6 bases). This CDR3 contains 12 residues. Germline V gene lookup returns CDR1 SGHRS and CDR2 YFSETQ. Trimming removed 4 bases at V and 3 bases at J, with 8 bases between. CDR3 nucleotide sequence: TGCGCCAGCAGCGTGGACAGCTACGAGCAGTACTTC. This codes for CASSVDSYEQYF. The variable domain in full, completed from reference TRBV5-1 and TRBJ2-7, reads KAGVTQTPRYLIKTRGQQVTLSCSPISGHRSVSWYQQTPGQGLQFLFEYFSETQRNKGNFPGRFSGRQFSNSRSEMNVSTLELGDSALYLCASSVDSYEQYFGPGTRLTVT.

There are many counts of this clonotype. The chain employs TRBV5-1 and TRBJ1-2, with 8 bases aligning to TRBD1. This CDR3 region has 16 residues. Germline trimming cut 3 bases from V and 2 bases from J; bases unmatched to any gene: 9. CDR1 is SGHRS, CDR2 YFSETQ, per germline. DNA for the CDR3: TGCGCCAGCAGCTCCTCTCCGGGACAGGCCAACTATGGCTACACCTTC. This translates into CASSSSPGQANYGYTF.

This clonotype was picked up many times. The V call is TRBV20-1, the J call TRBJ1-6; 11 bases align to TRBD1. The V gene's germline CDR1 is DFQATT and CDR2 SNEGSKA (reference sequence). The CDR3 has 15 residues. After removal of 1 base from V and 9 bases from J, the junction contained 5 bases not matched to a gene. This CDR3 is CSARGPGQGASPLHF. As DNA, the CDR3 is TGCAGTGCTAGAGGGCCAGGACAGGGGGCTTCACCCCTCCACTTT.

Many counts were recorded for this clonotype. The chain has TRBV20-1 and TRBJ2-5; D may be TRBD2 (6 bases). The CDR3 runs to 10 residues. The germline V gene encodes CDR1 DFQATT and CDR2 SNEGSKA (reference sequence). The CDR3 is CMTRSETQYF. As DNA, the CDR3 is TGCATGACTAGAAGCGAGACCCAGTACTTC.

Ten or more counts support this clonotype. The chain links TRBV20-1 to TRBJ1-6; TRBD1 matches 7 bases. After removal of 0 bases from V and 8 bases from J, the junction contained 4 bases not matched to a gene. The length of the CDR3 is 14 residues. Germline V lookup: CDR1 DFQATT, CDR2 SNEGSKA (reference sequence). The CDR3: CSARDQGGDSPLHF. CDR3 nucleotides: TGCAGTGCTAGAGATCAAGGGGGCGATTCACCCCTCCACTTT.

This clonotype has ten or more counts. The rearrangement joins TRBV5-1 to TRBJ2-7; no firm D call. The germline gives CDR1 SGHRS, CDR2 YFSETQ. The CDR3 runs to 14 residues. Trimming removed 8 bases from V and 4 bases from J, with 19 bases in between. The CDR3 here is CASLPGELRYEQYF. CDR3 coding DNA: TGCGCCAGTCTCCCGGGCGAACTACGGTACGAGCAGTACTTC.

This clonotype was observed many times. The rearrangement links TRBV20-1 to TRBJ2-7; the D is unclear. Germline CDR1 is DFQATT and CDR2 is SNEGSKA (reference sequence). V was pared by 0 bases and J by 0 bases, with 12 bases between. The length of the CDR3 is 15 residues. As DNA, the CDR3 is TGCAGTGCTAGAGATATTGCGGAAAGCTCCTACGAGCAGTACTTC. This gives the protein CSARDIAESSYEQYF.

This clonotype was seen at least ten times. The genes are TRBV6-2 or TRBV6-3 and TRBJ2-2, with TRBD2 matching over 9 bases. Germline CDR1 and CDR2: MNHEY and SVGEGT. V shed 5 bases, J shed 4 bases, and the junction held 5 bases outside the gene matches. The CDR3 extends over 15 amino acids. The CDR3 nucleotides are TGTGCCAGCAGTCGTGCGGGACTAGCCACCGGGGAGCTGTTTTTT. Translated: CASSRAGLATGELFF.

There are a few counts of this clonotype. This chain uses TRBV10-2 with TRBJ2-5, with TRBD2 matching over 12 bases. CDR1 is WSHSY, CDR2 SAAADI, per germline. This CDR3 is 15 amino acids long. Losses at the gene ends were 6 bases for V and 2 bases for J; bases not matched to a gene: 4. The CDR3 coding sequence is TGCGCCAGCAGAGCTAGCGGGGGGGAACAAGAGACCCAGTACTTC. Translating gives CASRASGGEQETQYF.

This clonotype was seen many times. V is TRBV27 and J is TRBJ1-6, with TRBD1 as a possible D gene (6 bases). In germline, CDR1 is MNHEY, CDR2 SMNVEV (reference sequence). This CDR3 comprises 14 residues. The germline V and J ends were trimmed by 7 bases and 7 bases, with 14 bases remaining between them. Here the CDR3 DNA reads TGTGCCAGCAATATCCAGGGGCCCAATTCACCCCTCCACTTT. Amino acids: CASNIQGPNSPLHF.

Ten or more counts support this clonotype. The V gene is TRBV15, the J gene TRBJ2-1; TRBD2 matches at 15 bases. Germline lookup yields CDR1 LNHNV and CDR2 YYDKDF (reference sequence). This CDR3 region has 15 residues. The junction had 4 bases not matched to a gene; V was cut back by 6 bases and J by 7 bases. CDR3 amino acids: CATRGLAGGRNEQFF. CDR3 nucleotides: TGTGCCACCAGAGGACTAGCGGGGGGGCGAAATGAGCAGTTCTTC.